The clone carrying this T cell receptor (beta chain) was recorded once. This CDR3 comprises 15 residues. Trimming left V 2 bases short and J 2 bases short, with 11 bases between. Looked up from germline, CDR1 is MNHEY and CDR2 is SVGEGT. Original processing methods: Quantification of nucleated cells was approximated via reference gene primer amplification. The data were produced by immunoSEQ multiplex PCR, yet TCRdb's version contains in-frame clones alone and is incomplete. V and J calls and clone size come straight from that table; D and trimming were deduced from the DNA. The profile covers approximately 120,000 clones, with 85% appearing a single time and 25% to 30% taken by the ten largest. This specimen comes from a study of blood T cell repertoires in COVID-19. The overall study: In each case, the material was cDNA or gDNA derived from T cells, B-cell-depleted T cells, or PBMCs.

Sequenced: peripheral blood. The chain has TRBV6-2 or TRBV6-3 and TRBJ2-3; TRBD2 might be the D (5 bases). This receptor was taken from a woman of 80 years or more with acute or convalescent COVID-19. The CDR3 reads CASSYASGDTDTQYF. For the CDR3, the DNA is TGTGCCAGCAGTTACGCTTCCGGGGACACAGATACGCAGTATTTT.